These 22 T cell receptor beta chains came from one sample sequenced in a study of shared clonotypes between healthy human individuals. Sequencing was performed with immunoSEQ multiplex PCR; in TCRdb, only in-frame clones are kept and a portion is missing. The repertoire includes over 2 million clones, 92% of them detected once, and about 0.36% sits in the top ten. The sample consisted of naive CD4+ T cells from PBMCs. As to subset: CD45RA+ positively selected. These receptors were taken from a man aged 18 to 29 in good health. Some clones in this sample may be carry-over from other donors' samples.

Concerning this clone: Other DNA sequences from this sample encode an identical CDR3 as well. This chain uses TRBV28 with TRBJ1-1; no clear D gene. Germline V CDR1 and CDR2: MDHEN, SYDVKM. The V end lost 2 bases, the J end lost 1 base, and 8 bases lay between the germline ends. The CDR3 is 14 amino acids. The CDR3 loop is CASSLRQQNTEAFF. CDR3 DNA sequence: TGTGCCAGCAGTTTACGTCAGCAGAACACTGAAGCTTTCTTT.

The chain joins TRBV10-3 to TRBJ2-7, with 9 bases that match TRBD1. V was pared by 6 bases and J by 7 bases, with 4 bases of the junction left unmatched. CDR3 length: 12 amino acids. Germline loops: CDR1 ENHRY, CDR2 SYGVKD. The CDR3 region is CAISPGTGEQYF. CDR3 sequence (DNA): TGTGCCATCAGCCCCGGGACAGGGGAGCAGTACTTC.

V usage is TRBV29-1 and J usage is TRBJ2-1; no clear D. The CDR3 length is 13 residues. V gave up 8 bases and J gave up 6 bases, with 17 bases separating them. The germline V gene encodes CDR1 SQVTM and CDR2 ANQGSEA. The CDR3 sequence is CSSRYYGGNEQFF. CDR3 DNA sequence: TGCAGCTCCCGCTACTACGGTGGCAATGAGCAGTTCTTC.

The chain uses TRBV14 and TRBJ2-6, with D uncertain. The CDR3 has 16 amino acids. Germline V gives CDR1 SGHDN, CDR2 FVKESK. The ends were cut back, 0 bases at V and 0 bases at J, with 6 bases in the middle. DNA of the CDR3: TGTGCCAGCAGCCAAGAAGGAGACTCTGGGGCCAACGTCCTGACTTTC. Residues: CASSQEGDSGANVLTF.

The rearrangement joins TRBV18 to TRBJ2-1, with TRBD2 matching 9 bases. The length of the CDR3 is 17 residues. V gave up 7 bases and J gave up 4 bases; unmatched junction bases: 14. Germline loops: CDR1 KGHSH, CDR2 LQKENI. CDR3 sequence (DNA): TGTGCCAGCTACACCCCACCATCGGCGGGAGGGTACAATGAGCAGTTCTTC. Protein product: CASYTPPSAGGYNEQFF.

The chain has TRBV18 and TRBJ2-3, with a weak D call TRBD1 (6 bases). CDR3 size: 17 residues. Germline values: CDR1 KGHSH, CDR2 LQKENI. V lost 3 bases to trimming and J lost 2 bases, with 18 bases between them. The CDR3 region is CASSPPGAGSYTDTQYF. The CDR3 DNA sequence: TGTGCCAGCTCACCGCCAGGGGCAGGGAGTTACACAGATACGCAGTATTTT.

Points on this clone: Other nucleotide sequences from this sample produce the same CDR3. This chain joins TRBV18 and TRBJ2-7; the D is unclear. The V gene's germline CDR1 is KGHSH and CDR2 LQKENI. Trimming stripped 1 base from V and 3 bases from J, with 4 bases between. The CDR3 has 12 residues. The CDR3 here is CASSPQDYEQYF. Here the CDR3 DNA reads TGTGCCAGCTCACCACAGGACTACGAGCAGTACTTC.

The rearrangement links TRBV28 to TRBJ2-1, with a weak D call TRBD2 (6 bases). V was clipped by 5 bases and J by 9 bases, with 17 bases between them. CDR1 is MDHEN, CDR2 SYDVKM, per germline. The length of the CDR3 is 14 residues. The CDR3 region has the DNA TGTGCCAGCAGTGCCTACATGACTAGGGGTGAGCAGTTCTTC. Amino acids: CASSAYMTRGEQFF. The variable domain in full, with the rest retrieved from reference TRBV28 and TRBJ2-1, is DVKVTQSSRYLVKRTGEKVFLECVQDMDHENMFWYRQDPGLGLRLIYFSYDVKMKEKGDIPEGYSVSREKKERFSLILESASTNQTSMYLCASSAYMTRGEQFFGPGTRLTVL.

This clone was observed a handful of times. The CDR3 reads CASSDAHGGNYGYTF. In DNA form, the CDR3 reads TGTGCCAGCAGTGATGCCCACGGAGGGAACTATGGCTACACCTTC. The chain links TRBV2 to TRBJ1-2, with D hard to call. The CDR3 runs to 15 residues. Germline CDR1 is SNHLY and CDR2 is FYNNEI. Trimming took 3 bases from V and 2 from J, leaving 13 bases between them.

V usage is TRBV4-1 and J usage is TRBJ2-7; TRBD1 is a possible D gene (6 bases). V lost 0 bases and J 2 bases, leaving 11 bases between the germline ends. The CDR3 length is 15 residues. CDR1 is MGHRA and CDR2 is YSYEKL in the germline V gene. CDR3 DNA: TGCGCCAGCAGCCAAGATTGGGGACACGCCTACGAGCAGTACTTC. This translates into CASSQDWGHAYEQYF.

This clone was observed a single time. The V call is TRBV19, the J call TRBJ1-1, with 7 bases that match TRBD1. Per germline, CDR1 LNHDA and CDR2 SQIVND (reference sequence). The junction had 19 bases not matched to a gene; V was cut back by 4 bases and J by 11 bases. This CDR3 is 16 amino acids long. CDR3 DNA sequence: TGTGCCAGTAGTACCGGACGACAGGGCCAAGGTCCCGTGGCTTTCTTT. Amino acids: CASSTGRQGQGPVAFF.

The chain employs TRBV6-5 and TRBJ2-2; TRBD1 matches 10 bases. Germline CDR1 is MNHEY and CDR2 is SVGAGI. Unmatched junction bases numbered 5, after V lost 6 bases and J lost 4 bases. This CDR3 region has 15 residues. The CDR3 DNA reads TGTGCCAGCAGACGACAGGGGGCGGGCACCGGGGAGCTGTTTTTT. Protein sequence: CASRRQGAGTGELFF.

As for this clone: Other DNA sequences from this sample encode an identical CDR3 as well. This rearrangement joins TRBV28 to TRBJ1-1; D is unclear. CDR3 length: 13 amino acids. Germline V lookup: CDR1 MDHEN, CDR2 SYDVKM. The germline V and J ends were trimmed by 1 base and 4 bases, with 7 bases remaining between them. The CDR3 reads CASSLSGSTEAFF. CDR3 nucleotides: TGTGCCAGCAGTTTATCCGGGAGCACTGAAGCTTTCTTT.

The CDR3 DNA is TGTGCCAGCCAATGGGACAGGGGTTACTTC. Residues: CASQWDRGYF. The rearrangement uses TRBV14 and TRBJ2-7; 10 positions agree with TRBD1. Germline V gene lookup returns CDR1 SGHDN and CDR2 FVKESK. The trim removed 8 bases at V and 13 bases at J, leaving 5 bases unmatched. The CDR3 is 10 residues long.

This clone was detected once. The sample contains more than one DNA sequence encoding this CDR3. This chain joins TRBV28 and TRBJ2-7; D is unclear. Germline loops: CDR1 MDHEN, CDR2 SYDVKM. The CDR3 sequence is 13 residues long. Trimming pared 3 bases from V and 0 bases from J, leaving 6 bases between. The CDR3: CASSLPRSYEQYF. CDR3 in DNA: TGTGCCAGCAGTTTGCCTCGCTCCTACGAGCAGTACTTC.

This clone was counted once. The chain recombines TRBV28 with TRBJ1-4, with 7 bases that match TRBD1. The CDR3 spans 16 residues. V dropped 2 bases and J dropped 3; count of bases not matched to a gene: 6. Germline CDR1 MDHEN, CDR2 SYDVKM. CDR3 nucleotides: TGTGCCAGCAGTTTACTACGACAGGGTTCTAATGAAAAACTGTTTTTT. As protein: CASSLLRQGSNEKLFF.

Details on this clone: Other DNA sequences of this sample code for an identical CDR3. The chain uses TRBV7-9 and TRBJ2-7; D perhaps matches TRBD1 (6 bases). Germline-derived CDR1 and CDR2 are SEHNR and FQNEAQ (reference sequence). V was trimmed by 0 bases and J by 2 bases, leaving 8 bases between them. The CDR3 consists of 14 residues. The CDR3: CASSLAQGTYEQYF. DNA of the CDR3: TGTGCCAGCAGCTTAGCCCAGGGGACCTACGAGCAGTACTTC.

As to this clone: This sample also contains other DNA sequences that code for the same CDR3. The V and J genes are TRBV28 and TRBJ2-7; the match to TRBD1 covers 8 bases. Germline V lookup: CDR1 MDHEN, CDR2 SYDVKM. V dropped 5 bases and J dropped 2; count of bases not matched to a gene: 8. CDR3 length: 15 amino acids. In DNA form, the CDR3 reads TGTGCCAGCAGTCCCTCGCCACAGGGGGCCTACGAGCAGTACTTC. It yields the protein CASSPSPQGAYEQYF.

This clone has only a few counts. V usage is TRBV29-1 and J usage is TRBJ1-2; the match to TRBD1 covers 7 bases. V was pared by 7 bases and J by 6 bases, with 5 bases of the junction left unmatched. Per germline, CDR1 SQVTM and CDR2 ANQGSEA. CDR3 length equals 11 residues. The CDR3 sequence: CSGGTAHGYTF. The CDR3 nucleotides read TGCAGCGGTGGGACAGCCCATGGCTACACCTTC.

The chain recombines TRBV5-1 with TRBJ2-5; 7 bases align to TRBD1. CDR1 SGHRS and CDR2 YFSETQ come from the germline V gene. The CDR3 consists of 14 residues. The ends lost 7 bases at V and 2 bases at J; junction bases unmatched: 8. CDR3 sequence (DNA): TGCGCCAGCGCCACCGGGACAGTACAAGAGACCCAGTACTTC. Residues: CASATGTVQETQYF.

The chain uses TRBV5-1 and TRBJ1-1; D is undetermined. V was trimmed by 0 bases and J by 3 bases, leaving 12 bases between them. The germline CDR1 and CDR2 sequences are SGHRS and YFSETQ. CDR3 length equals 15 residues. The CDR3 sequence: CASSLGWEKDTEAFF. The CDR3 DNA reads TGCGCCAGCAGCTTGGGTTGGGAGAAGGACACTGAAGCTTTCTTT.

This chain uses TRBV7-6 with TRBJ2-1; D uncertain. This CDR3 is 14 amino acids long. Per germline, CDR1 SGHVS and CDR2 FNYEAQ. Trimming took off 4 bases at V and 5 bases at J, with 12 bases between the two ends. This CDR3 reads CASSSTDLDNEQFF. CDR3 DNA: TGTGCCAGCAGCTCCACTGACCTGGACAATGAGCAGTTCTTC.